This TCR beta chain was recovered during a study of shared clonotypes between healthy human individuals. On this clone itself: The antigen is undetermined.

The V end lost 7 bases, the J end lost 5 bases, and 23 bases lay between the germline ends. The CDR3 consists of 16 residues. CDR1 and CDR2 (germline): MNHEY, SMNVEV (reference sequence). Deep-level settings were used for running the assay. Every subset had its genomic DNA shared out evenly among several immunoSEQ plates. Clones were read by immunoSEQ multiplex PCR, and TCRdb kept only the in-frame ones, dropping some. The sample has about 2 million clones; approximately 95% are singletons. Study-wide points: Represented diversity, genetic and exposure-history alike, was limited by few donors.

CD45RO-negative CD8 cells positively selected for CCR7 made up the naive population, which excluded terminally differentiated effector memory CD45RA+ cells. The sequence was collected from a man aged 18 to 30 in good health. The sample taken for sequencing was naive CD8+ T cells sorted from blood. V is TRBV27 and J is TRBJ1-1, with no clear D. CDR3 sequence: CASIDLESGSGTEAFF. The CDR3 nucleotides read TGTGCCAGCATAGATCTGGAGTCGGGTTCTGGGACTGAAGCTTTCTTT.